The clone carrying this T cell receptor beta chain showed up many times. Its antigen is not identified. These data originate in a study of blood T cells in healthy people across ages. General study findings and limits: No conclusive comparison of naive versus antigen-experienced cells was possible with unsorted PBMCs.

CDR1 LNHNV and CDR2 YYDKDF come from the germline V gene (reference sequence). V was trimmed by 3 bases and J by 2 bases, leaving 7 bases between them. The CDR3 totals 13 residues. A second PCR of about 6 to 11 cycles used a sample-barcoded 5' primer and a J-beta primer mix. MiXCR, applied by TCRdb to the 5' RACE reads, yields one record per CDR3 protein. The profile shows 800,000 to 950,000 distinct CDR3 sequences, approximately 32% of them singletons. Total RNA was isolated from each sample in quantities of at least 6 micrograms. These data were likewise used in another study, on T cells of mothers and their children.

Sequencing was performed on blood. This TCR derives from a woman between 40 and 50 years old in good health. This chain links TRBV15 with TRBJ2-5; D is uncertain. The CDR3 DNA sequence: TGTGCCACCAGCAGTGTACCACAAGAGACCCAGTACTTC. Protein sequence: CATSSVPQETQYF.